These 8 T cell receptor beta chains share one sample of origin, sequenced in a study of cytomegalovirus exposure and HLA in healthy donors (dated by TCRdb to 2016 to 2017). Library method: the immunoSEQ multiplex PCR assay. A mixture of 60 forward primers for TCR Vbeta segments and 13 reverse primers for TCR Jbeta segments was used in the multiplex PCR. The immuneACCESS repertoire file appears here via TCRdb, limited to in-frame rearrangements. These files lack a portion of the clones; in checked studies, under half of the deficit traces to unresolved V genes, and the cause of the others is not known. In this sample the table shows some 190,000 clones, around 77% of which occur a single time. Together, the top ten hold 1.5% to 2% of the sample. Sequenced sample: PBMCs. These receptors all stem from a woman between 25 and 40 years old in good health and CMV-seronegative.

The chain links TRBV10-1 to TRBJ2-3; unclear D gene. Trimming took off 0 bases at V and 1 base at J, with 11 bases between the two ends. This CDR3 is built from 16 residues. Germline V gene sequence: CDR1 WNHNN, CDR2 SYGVQD (reference sequence). Here the CDR3 DNA reads TGCGCCAGCAGTGAGTCGCGTGGGCTTGGCACAGATACGCAGTATTTT. Amino acids: CASSESRGLGTDTQYF.

CDR3: CASSIVGAANYGYTF. The CDR3 region has the DNA TGTGCCAGTAGTATAGTGGGGGCGGCGAACTATGGCTACACCTTC. J is TRBJ1-2 and V is TRBV19; D might be TRBD1 (6 bases). Trimming took 1 base from V and 2 from J, leaving 11 bases between them. The CDR3 runs to 15 residues. Looked up from germline, CDR1 is LNHDA and CDR2 is SQIVND (reference sequence). The full variable domain, rest sourced from reference TRBV19 and TRBJ1-2, is DGGITQSPKYLFRKEGQNVTLSCEQNLNHDAMYWYRQDPGQGLRLIYYSQIVNDFQKGDIAEGYSVSREKKESFPLTVTSAQKNPTAFYLCASSIVGAANYGYTFGSGTRLTVV.

V is TRBV1 and J is TRBJ2-3; the DNA was not used to check the table's D call, TRBD2. TRBV1 is a pseudogene segment. CDR3 size: 15 residues. CDR3 sequence: CTSRLAGAFTDTQYF. The CDR3 region has the DNA TGCACCAGTCGACTAGCGGGGGCTTTCACAGATACGCAGTATTTT.

The rearrangement joins TRBV19 to TRBJ1-4; 10 nucleotides line up with TRBD1. In germline, CDR1 is LNHDA, CDR2 SQIVND (reference sequence). The CDR3 runs 15 residues. V lost 9 bases, J lost 3 bases, and 7 bases stayed unmatched. The DNA of the CDR3 is TGTGCCAGCTCCGACAGGGGGCTGGCTAATGAAAAACTGTTTTTT. Amino acid sequence: CASSDRGLANEKLFF.

The V and J genes are TRBV18 and TRBJ1-5; a weak D match, TRBD1 (6 bases). The CDR3 extends over 13 amino acids. Germline lookup yields CDR1 KGHSH and CDR2 LQKENI. V was shortened by 4 bases and J by 7 bases, with 11 bases between the two germline ends. The CDR3 DNA is TGTGCCAGCTCACTCGAGGGGGACCAGCCCCAGCATTTT. Translating gives CASSLEGDQPQHF.

This clone was observed a handful of times. V is TRBV25-1 and J is TRBJ1-6, with D maybe TRBD1 (5 bases). This CDR3 contains 13 residues. Trimming took 4 bases from V and 9 from J, leaving 10 bases between them. Germline V gene data show CDR1 as MGHDK and CDR2 as SYGVNS. The CDR3 reads CASSGQGSSPLHF. DNA for the CDR3: TGTGCCAGCAGTGGTCAGGGAAGTTCACCCCTCCACTTT.

The chain employs TRBV6-1 and TRBJ2-1; 12 positions agree with TRBD2. J was trimmed by 8 bases and V by 6 bases; bases with no gene match: 8. Per the germline V gene, CDR1 is MNHNS and CDR2 is SASEGT. This CDR3 spans 15 amino acids. In DNA, the CDR3 is TGTGCCAGCAGGATAACTAGCGGGGGGCGGGATGAGCAGTTCTTC. Its translation is CASRITSGGRDEQFF.

This clone was counted only a few times. The chain combines TRBV7-9 with TRBJ1-4, with D unresolved. V lost 1 base and J 4 bases, leaving 10 bases between the germline ends. The CDR3 is 15 residues long. Germline CDR1 reads SEHNR; CDR2 reads FQNEAQ (reference sequence). CDR3 sequence (DNA): TGTGCCAGCAGCTTAGTAGTCCGTGATAATGAAAAACTGTTTTTT. Amino acids: CASSLVVRDNEKLFF. The full variable domain, rest sourced from reference TRBV7-9 and TRBJ1-4, is DTGVSQNPRHKITKRGQNVTFRCDPISEHNRLYWYRQTLGQGPEFLTYFQNEAQLEKSRLLSDRFSAERPKGSFSTLEIQRTEQGDSAMYLCASSLVVRDNEKLFFGSGTQLSVL.